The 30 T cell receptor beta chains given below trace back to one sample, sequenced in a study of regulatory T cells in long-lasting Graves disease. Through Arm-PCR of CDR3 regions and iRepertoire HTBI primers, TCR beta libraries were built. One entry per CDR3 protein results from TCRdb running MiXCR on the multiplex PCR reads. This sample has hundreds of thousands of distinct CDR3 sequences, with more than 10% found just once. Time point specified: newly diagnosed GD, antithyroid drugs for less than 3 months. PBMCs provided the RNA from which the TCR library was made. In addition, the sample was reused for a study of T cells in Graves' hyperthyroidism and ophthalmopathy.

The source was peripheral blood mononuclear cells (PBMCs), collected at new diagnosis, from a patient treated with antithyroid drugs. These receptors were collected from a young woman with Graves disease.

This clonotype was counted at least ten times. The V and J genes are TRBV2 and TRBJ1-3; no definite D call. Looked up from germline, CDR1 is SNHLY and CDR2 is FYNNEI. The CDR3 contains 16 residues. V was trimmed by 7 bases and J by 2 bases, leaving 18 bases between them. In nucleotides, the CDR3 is TGTGCCAGCATCGACGAGGCCCGCAGACCTGGAAACACCATATATTTT. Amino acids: CASIDEARRPGNTIYF. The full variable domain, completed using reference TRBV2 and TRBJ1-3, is EPEVTQTPSHQVTQMGQEVILRCVPISNHLYFYWYRQILGQKVEFLVSFYNNEISEKSEIFDDQFSVERPDGSNFTLKIRSTKLEDSAMYFCASIDEARRPGNTIYFGEGSWLTVV.

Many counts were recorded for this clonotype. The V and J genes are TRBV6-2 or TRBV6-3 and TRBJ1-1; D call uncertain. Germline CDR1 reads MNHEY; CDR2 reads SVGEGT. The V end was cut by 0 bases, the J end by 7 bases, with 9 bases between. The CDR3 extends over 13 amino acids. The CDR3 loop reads CASSYSWEGEAFF. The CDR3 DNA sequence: TGTGCCAGCAGTTACTCATGGGAAGGTGAAGCTTTCTTT.

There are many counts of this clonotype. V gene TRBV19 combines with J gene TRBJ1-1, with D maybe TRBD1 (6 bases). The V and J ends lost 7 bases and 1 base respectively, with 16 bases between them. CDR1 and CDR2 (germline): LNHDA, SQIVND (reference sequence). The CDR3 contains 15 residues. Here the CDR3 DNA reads TGTGCCAGTATCTCGGCTCCGGGGGCGAACACTGAAGCTTTCTTT. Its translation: CASISAPGANTEAFF.

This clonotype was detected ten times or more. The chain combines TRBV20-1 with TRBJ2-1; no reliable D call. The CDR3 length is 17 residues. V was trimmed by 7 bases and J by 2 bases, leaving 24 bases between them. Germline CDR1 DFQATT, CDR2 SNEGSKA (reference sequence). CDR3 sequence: CSVSRLTNPRTYNEQFF. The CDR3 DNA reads TGCAGTGTCAGCCGGCTTACAAATCCCCGAACCTACAATGAGCAGTTCTTC.

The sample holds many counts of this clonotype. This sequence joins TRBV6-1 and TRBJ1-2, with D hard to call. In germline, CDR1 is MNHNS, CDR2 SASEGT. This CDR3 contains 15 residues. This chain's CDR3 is CAATAVGPPFYGYTF. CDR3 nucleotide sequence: TGTGCGGCAACGGCAGTGGGCCCACCGTTCTATGGCTACACCTTC.

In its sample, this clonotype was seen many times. CDR3 nucleotides: TGCAGTGCTAGAGATTACTGGCCGTCAGGCGCCAAAAACATTCAGTACTTC. Translated: CSARDYWPSGAKNIQYF. The chain uses TRBV20-1 and TRBJ2-4; D gene uncertain. Trimming shortened V by 0 bases and J by 1 base, and 16 bases separated the two germline ends. This CDR3 contains 17 residues. The germline gives CDR1 DFQATT, CDR2 SNEGSKA (reference sequence).

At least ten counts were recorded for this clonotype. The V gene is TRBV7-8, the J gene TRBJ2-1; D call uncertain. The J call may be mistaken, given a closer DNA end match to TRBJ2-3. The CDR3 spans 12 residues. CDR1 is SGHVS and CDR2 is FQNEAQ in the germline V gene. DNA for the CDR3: TGTGCCAGCAGCCACGGCCAGAATGTGCAGTATTTT. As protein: CASSHGQNVQYF.

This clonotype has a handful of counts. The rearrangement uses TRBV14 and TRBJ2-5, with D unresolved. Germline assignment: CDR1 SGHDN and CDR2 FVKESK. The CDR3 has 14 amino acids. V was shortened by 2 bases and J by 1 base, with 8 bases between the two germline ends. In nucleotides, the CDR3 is TGTGCCAGCAGCCAATTCTACAGCCAAGAGACCCAGTACTTC. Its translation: CASSQFYSQETQYF.

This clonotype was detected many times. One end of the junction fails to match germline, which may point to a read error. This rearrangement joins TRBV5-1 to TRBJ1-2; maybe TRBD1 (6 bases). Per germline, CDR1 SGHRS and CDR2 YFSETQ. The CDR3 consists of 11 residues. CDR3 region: CASRGGYGYTF. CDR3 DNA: TGTGCCAGCAGGGGCGGCTATGGCTACACCTTC.

CDR3 amino acids: CASSPWGPGKGYGYTF. The CDR3 bases are TGTGCCAGCAGCCCCTGGGGACCGGGCAAAGGATATGGCTACACCTTC. The V and J genes are TRBV14 and TRBJ1-2, with a tentative D call TRBD1 (5 bases). Germline V gene sequence: CDR1 SGHDN, CDR2 FVKESK. CDR3 length equals 16 residues. V lost 4 bases to trimming and J lost 5 bases, with 20 bases between them.

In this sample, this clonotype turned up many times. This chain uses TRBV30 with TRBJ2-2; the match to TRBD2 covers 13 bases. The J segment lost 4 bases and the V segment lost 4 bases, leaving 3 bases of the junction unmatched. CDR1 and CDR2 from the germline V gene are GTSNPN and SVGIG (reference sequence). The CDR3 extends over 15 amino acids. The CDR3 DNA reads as TGTGCCTGGACCCGGACTAGCGGGAGCACCGGGGAGCTGTTTTTT. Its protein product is CAWTRTSGSTGELFF.

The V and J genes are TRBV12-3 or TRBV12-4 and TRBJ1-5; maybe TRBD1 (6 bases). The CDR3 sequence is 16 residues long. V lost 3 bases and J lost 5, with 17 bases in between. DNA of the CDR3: TGTGCCAGCAGTTTGTCGACAGGACGGGATCATCAGCCCCAGCATTTT. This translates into CASSLSTGRDHQPQHF.

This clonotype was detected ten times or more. CDR3 coding DNA: TGCGCCAGCAGCCACCCCGACAGGGACGGAAACACCATATATTTT. It encodes CASSHPDRDGNTIYF. This rearrangement joins TRBV4-1 to TRBJ1-3; 7 bases map to TRBD1. The CDR3 is 15 amino acids. V gave up 3 bases and J gave up 4 bases; unmatched junction bases: 6. Germline values: CDR1 MGHRA, CDR2 YSYEKL.

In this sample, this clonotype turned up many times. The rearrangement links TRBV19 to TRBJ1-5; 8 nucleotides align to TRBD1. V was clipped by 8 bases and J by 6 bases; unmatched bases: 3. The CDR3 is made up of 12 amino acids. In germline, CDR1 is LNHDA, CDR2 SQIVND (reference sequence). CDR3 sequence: CASRTGFQPQHF. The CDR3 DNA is TGTGCCAGTCGGACAGGGTTTCAGCCCCAGCATTTT.

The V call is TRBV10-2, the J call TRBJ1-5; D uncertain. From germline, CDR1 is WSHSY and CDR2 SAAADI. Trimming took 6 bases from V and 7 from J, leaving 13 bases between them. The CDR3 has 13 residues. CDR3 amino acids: CASRATREQPQHF. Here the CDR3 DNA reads TGCGCCAGCAGAGCCACTAGGGAGCAGCCCCAGCATTTT.

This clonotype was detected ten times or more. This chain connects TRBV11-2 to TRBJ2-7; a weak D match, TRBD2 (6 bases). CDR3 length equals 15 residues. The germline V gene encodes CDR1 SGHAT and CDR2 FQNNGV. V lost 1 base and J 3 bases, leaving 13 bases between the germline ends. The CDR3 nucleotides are TGTGCCAGCAGCTTAGTACCCCTGGAGGGCTACGAGCAGTACTTC. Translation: CASSLVPLEGYEQYF.

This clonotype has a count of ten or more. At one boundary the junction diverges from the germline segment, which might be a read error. The CDR3 nucleotides read TGTGCCAGCAGTGATGTAGGGGGTGGCAATCAGCCCCAGCATTTT. Amino acid sequence: CASSDVGGGNQPQHF. V is TRBV10-2 and J is TRBJ1-5; D is possibly TRBD1 (6 bases). CDR3 length equals 15 residues. CDR1 is WSHSY and CDR2 is SAAADI in the germline V gene.

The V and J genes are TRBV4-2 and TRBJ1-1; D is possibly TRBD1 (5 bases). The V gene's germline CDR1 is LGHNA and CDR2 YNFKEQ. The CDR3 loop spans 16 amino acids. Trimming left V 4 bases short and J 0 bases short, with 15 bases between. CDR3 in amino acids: CASSPTVTGLNTEAFF. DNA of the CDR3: TGTGCCAGCAGCCCAACCGTTACAGGATTGAACACTGAAGCTTTCTTT.

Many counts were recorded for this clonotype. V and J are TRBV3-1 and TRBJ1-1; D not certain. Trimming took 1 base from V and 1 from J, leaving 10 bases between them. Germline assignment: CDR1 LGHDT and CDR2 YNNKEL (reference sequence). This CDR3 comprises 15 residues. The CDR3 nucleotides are TGTGCCAGCAGCCAAGGGTTCTCGGGGAACACTGAAGCTTTCTTT. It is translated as CASSQGFSGNTEAFF.

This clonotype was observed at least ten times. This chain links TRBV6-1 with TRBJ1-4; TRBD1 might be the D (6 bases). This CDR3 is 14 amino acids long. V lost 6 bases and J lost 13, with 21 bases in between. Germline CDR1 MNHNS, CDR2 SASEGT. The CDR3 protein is CASSLRTDLNVLFF. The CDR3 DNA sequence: TGTGCCAGCAGCCTTAGGACAGACCTGAATGTACTGTTTTTT.

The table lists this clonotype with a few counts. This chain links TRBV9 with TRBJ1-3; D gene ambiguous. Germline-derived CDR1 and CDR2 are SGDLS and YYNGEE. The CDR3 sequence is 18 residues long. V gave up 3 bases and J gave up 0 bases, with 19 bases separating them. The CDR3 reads CASSERPRLAGSGNTIYF. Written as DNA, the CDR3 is TGTGCCAGCAGCGAACGGCCCCGATTGGCCGGCTCTGGAAACACCATATATTTT.

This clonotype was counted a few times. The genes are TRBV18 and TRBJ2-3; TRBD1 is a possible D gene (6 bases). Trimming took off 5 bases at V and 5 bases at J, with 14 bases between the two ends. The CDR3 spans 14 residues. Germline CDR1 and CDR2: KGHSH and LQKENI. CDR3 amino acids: CASSTLQGLDTQYF. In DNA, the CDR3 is TGTGCCAGCTCAACTCTACAGGGCCTAGATACGCAGTATTTT.

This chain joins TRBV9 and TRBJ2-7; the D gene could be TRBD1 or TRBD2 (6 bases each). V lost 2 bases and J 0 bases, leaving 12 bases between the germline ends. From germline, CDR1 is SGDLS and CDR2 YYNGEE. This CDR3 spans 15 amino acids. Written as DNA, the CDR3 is TGTGCCAGCAGCGTTGGGGGGCCTAGCTCCTACGAGCAGTACTTC. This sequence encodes CASSVGGPSSYEQYF.

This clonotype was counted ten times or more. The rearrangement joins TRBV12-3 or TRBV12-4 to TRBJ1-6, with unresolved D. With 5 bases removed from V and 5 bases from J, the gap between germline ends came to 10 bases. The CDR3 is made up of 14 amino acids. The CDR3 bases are TGTGCCAGCAGTACGCGGCAGAATAATTCACCCCTCCACTTT. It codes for CASSTRQNNSPLHF.

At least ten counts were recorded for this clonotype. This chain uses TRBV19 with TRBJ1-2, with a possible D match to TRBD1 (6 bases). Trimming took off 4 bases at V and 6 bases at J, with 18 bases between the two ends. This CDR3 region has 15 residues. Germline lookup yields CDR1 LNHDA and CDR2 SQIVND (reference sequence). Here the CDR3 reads CASSKPYGTPDGYTF. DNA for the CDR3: TGTGCCAGTAGTAAGCCCTACGGGACACCTGATGGCTACACCTTC.

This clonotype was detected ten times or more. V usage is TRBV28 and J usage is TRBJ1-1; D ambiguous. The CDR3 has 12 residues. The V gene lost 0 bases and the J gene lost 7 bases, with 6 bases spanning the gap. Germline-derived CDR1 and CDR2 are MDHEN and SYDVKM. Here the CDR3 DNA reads TGTGCCAGCAGTTTATGGGGCAGTGAAGCTTTCTTT. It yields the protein CASSLWGSEAFF.

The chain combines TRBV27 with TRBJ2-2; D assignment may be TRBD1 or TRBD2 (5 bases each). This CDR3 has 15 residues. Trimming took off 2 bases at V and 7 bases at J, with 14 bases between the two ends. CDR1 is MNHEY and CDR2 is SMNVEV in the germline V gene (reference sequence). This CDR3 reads CASSLVRGAVGELFF. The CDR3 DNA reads TGTGCCAGCAGTTTAGTGAGAGGGGCGGTCGGGGAGCTGTTTTTT.

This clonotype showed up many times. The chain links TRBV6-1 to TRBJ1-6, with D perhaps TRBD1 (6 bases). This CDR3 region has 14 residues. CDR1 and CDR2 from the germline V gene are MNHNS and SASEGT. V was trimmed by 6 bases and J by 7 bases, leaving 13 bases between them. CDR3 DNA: TGTGCCAGCAGAAGAGACAGGTCGAATTCACCCCTCCACTTT. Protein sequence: CASRRDRSNSPLHF.

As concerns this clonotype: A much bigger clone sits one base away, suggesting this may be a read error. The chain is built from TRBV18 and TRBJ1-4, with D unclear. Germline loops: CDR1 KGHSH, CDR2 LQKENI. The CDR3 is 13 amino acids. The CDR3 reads CARSPTQVEKLFF. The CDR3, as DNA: TGTGCCCGCTCACCTACACAAGTTGAAAAACTGTTTTTT.

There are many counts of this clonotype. For the CDR3, the DNA is TGTGCCTGGAGTGTTTGGGGTCCGGGGGATACGCAGTATTTT. Protein: CAWSVWGPGDTQYF. The genes are TRBV30 and TRBJ2-3, with a weak D call TRBD2 (5 bases). The CDR3 runs to 14 residues. Germline-derived CDR1 and CDR2 are GTSNPN and SVGIG (reference sequence). Trimming pared 0 bases from V and 6 bases from J, leaving 13 bases between.